The clone carrying this T cell receptor (beta chain) was observed a handful of times. The antigen remains undetermined. The library protocol tagged individual cDNA molecules with unique molecular identifiers. In TCRdb, the 5' RACE reads were re-called with MiXCR into one record per CDR3 protein. The sample lists 85,000 to 120,000 distinct CDR3 sequences; over 10% were seen once. CDR1 SGHNT and CDR2 YYREEE come from the germline V gene (reference sequence). V shed 4 bases, J shed 0 bases, and the junction held 10 bases outside the gene matches. This CDR3 region has 17 residues. The data derive from a study of early T cells in non-severe SARS-CoV-2 infection. About the research overall: Chains stayed unpaired after sequencing of bulk RNA from unsorted whole blood. Study-wide results and limits: Lookups in VDJdb leaned toward anti-spike CD8 responses and missed private and CD4 specificities.

This rearrangement joins TRBV5-4 to TRBJ2-3, with TRBD2 matching over 8 bases. The sequenced material came from whole blood. This receptor was identified in an adult who was a healthcare worker with PCR-confirmed SARS-CoV-2 infection or an uninfected control (not recorded which). CDR3 sequence (DNA): TGTGCCAGCAGCCCCGCCGGAGCGGGAGACAGCACAGATACGCAGTATTTT. Translation gives CASSPAGAGDSTDTQYF.